Following are 20 T cell receptor beta chains from one sample sequenced in a study of blood T cell repertoires in COVID-19. The table came from immunoSEQ multiplex PCR; TCRdb's copy has only in-frame clones and leaves some out. The sample includes approximately 140,000 clones, roughly 89% of them seen just once. Sequencing was performed on PBMCs or T cells enriched from blood (not recorded which). These receptors all come from a woman aged 45 to 65 who had been exposed to COVID-19.

CDR3 protein: CATSDERTGGTGELFF. CDR3 in DNA: TGTGCCACCAGTGATGAGAGGACAGGGGGTACCGGGGAGCTGTTTTTT. The V call is TRBV24-1, the J call TRBJ2-2; TRBD1 matches at 10 bases. Trimming took 3 bases from V and 5 from J; bases not matched to a gene: 5. The CDR3 has 16 residues. Germline lookup yields CDR1 KGHDR and CDR2 SFDVKD.

The V gene is TRBV7-3, the J gene TRBJ2-2, with D possibly being TRBD1 (5 bases). The germline gives CDR1 SGHTA, CDR2 FQGTGA. This CDR3 is 14 amino acids long. V lost 5 bases and J 5 bases, leaving 12 bases between the germline ends. The CDR3 DNA follows: TGTGCCAGCAGCCCAACATCAGGGACCGGGGAGCTGTTTTTT. It is translated as CASSPTSGTGELFF.

The chain joins TRBV19 to TRBJ2-4; 11 positions match TRBD2. The germline CDR1 and CDR2 sequences are LNHDA and SQIVND (reference sequence). CDR3 length: 18 amino acids. V shed 8 bases and J 0 bases; nucleotides not matched to a gene: 12. The CDR3 is CASSLAGGPNLAKNIQYF. Written as DNA, the CDR3 is TGTGCCAGTTCTCTAGCGGGAGGTCCTAACCTAGCCAAAAACATTCAGTACTTC.

The V call is TRBV7-9, the J call TRBJ1-3; 8 bases are a match to TRBD1. Losses at the gene ends were 3 bases for V and 3 bases for J; bases not matched to a gene: 1. From germline, CDR1 is SEHNR and CDR2 FQNEAQ (reference sequence). The CDR3 contains 14 residues. The CDR3 reads CASSFDRGGNTIYF. Here the CDR3 DNA reads TGTGCCAGCAGCTTTGACAGGGGTGGAAACACCATATATTTT.

The chain carries TRBV9 and TRBJ1-1, with D possibly being TRBD1 (5 bases). This CDR3 region has 14 residues. Germline CDR1 reads SGDLS; CDR2 reads YYNGEE. Trimming shortened V by 0 bases and J by 5 bases, and 11 bases separated the two germline ends. CDR3: CASSVATRGTEAFF. Written as DNA, the CDR3 is TGTGCCAGCAGCGTAGCTACTCGGGGGACTGAAGCTTTCTTT.

The CDR3 is CASSFLDTQYF. The DNA for the CDR3 is TGTGCCAGCAGCTTCTTAGATACGCAGTATTTT. This chain links TRBV7-2 with TRBJ2-3; D remains unclear. The CDR3 length is 11 residues. V lost 3 bases and J lost 5, with 3 bases in between. From germline, CDR1 is SGHTA and CDR2 FQGNSA.

The rearrangement uses TRBV6-5 and TRBJ1-1, with D possibly TRBD1 on 6 matching bases. The V gene's germline CDR1 is MNHEY and CDR2 SVGAGI. CDR3 length equals 14 residues. The V end lost 5 bases, the J end lost 2 bases, and 12 bases lay between the germline ends. The CDR3 loop is CASSLTGINTEAFF. The DNA for the CDR3 is TGTGCCAGCAGTCTCACAGGGATAAACACTGAAGCTTTCTTT.

CDR3 amino acids: CASSLGLAGGNNEQFF. CDR3 in DNA: TGTGCCAGCAGCTTAGGGCTAGCGGGGGGCAACAATGAGCAGTTCTTC. The rearrangement links TRBV7-8 to TRBJ2-1; TRBD2 aligns across 11 bases. CDR1 SGHVS and CDR2 FQNEAQ come from the germline V gene. Losses at the gene ends were 1 base for V and 5 bases for J; bases not matched to a gene: 4. The CDR3 loop spans 16 amino acids.

The chain carries TRBV5-4 and TRBJ1-1; perhaps TRBD1 as D (6 bases). Looked up from germline, CDR1 is SGHNT and CDR2 is YYREEE (reference sequence). Trimming pared 7 bases from V and 4 bases from J, leaving 14 bases between. The CDR3 loop spans 13 amino acids. This CDR3 is CASAQTGFTEAFF. Written as DNA, the CDR3 is TGTGCCAGCGCTCAGACAGGCTTCACTGAAGCTTTCTTT.

This sequence joins TRBV25-1 and TRBJ1-4; D perhaps matches TRBD1 (5 bases). The CDR3 loop spans 15 amino acids. The germline V gene has CDR1 MGHDK and CDR2 SYGVNS. V lost 1 base to trimming and J lost 7 bases, with 13 bases between them. Here the CDR3 DNA reads TGTGCCAGCAGTGAATTGGGGGGGTTAGGTGAAAAACTGTTTTTT. Translated, it gives CASSELGGLGEKLFF.

The chain recombines TRBV18 with TRBJ1-5; D gene uncertain. Germline-derived CDR1 and CDR2 are KGHSH and LQKENI. V was shortened by 6 bases and J by 4 bases, with 13 bases between the two germline ends. The length of the CDR3 is 14 residues. The CDR3 sequence: CASSLGRENQPQHF. The CDR3 region has the DNA TGTGCCAGCTCCCTTGGGCGAGAGAATCAGCCCCAGCATTTT.

The V call is TRBV15, the J call TRBJ2-7; TRBD1 might be the D (6 bases). Germline V CDR1 and CDR2: LNHNV, YYDKDF (reference sequence). CDR3 length equals 12 residues. Trimming removed 2 bases at V and 7 bases at J, with 9 bases between. CDR3 nucleotide sequence: TGTGCCACCAGCAGATCTGGGACAGAGCAGTACTTC. Residues: CATSRSGTEQYF.

This sequence joins TRBV7-2 and TRBJ2-7; 10 bases are shared with TRBD2. Per germline, CDR1 SGHTA and CDR2 FQGNSA. V was clipped by 5 bases and J by 0 bases; unmatched bases: 4. The CDR3 is 15 amino acids. CDR3 sequence (DNA): TGTGCCAGCAGCCCTATAGCGGGGGGCTCCTACGAGCAGTACTTC. Amino acids: CASSPIAGGSYEQYF. Based on the CDR3 plus reference TRBV7-2 and TRBJ2-7, the full variable domain is GAGVSQSPSNKVTEKGKDVELRCDPISGHTALYWYRQSLGQGLEFLIYFQGNSAPDKSGLPSDRFSAERTGGSVSTLTIQRTQQEDSAVYLCASSPIAGGSYEQYFGPGTRLTVT.

V and J are TRBV5-6 and TRBJ2-3; D gene unclear. CDR1 and CDR2 from the germline V gene are SGHDT and YYEEEE. This CDR3 spans 14 amino acids. Trimming took off 5 bases at V and 2 bases at J, with 12 bases between the two ends. The CDR3 bases are TGTGCCAGCAGTCGGTCGGGTTACACAGATACGCAGTATTTT. It translates to CASSRSGYTDTQYF.

This chain joins TRBV5-1 and TRBJ2-2; maybe TRBD1 (5 bases). Per the germline V gene, CDR1 is SGHRS and CDR2 is YFSETQ. This CDR3 spans 16 amino acids. V was trimmed by 1 base and J by 2 bases, leaving 12 bases between them. DNA of the CDR3: TGCGCCAGCAGCTTGTTTGGCCAGGGAAACACCGGGGAGCTGTTTTTT. Residues: CASSLFGQGNTGELFF.

The chain links TRBV19 to TRBJ2-7, with D perhaps TRBD1 (5 bases). Trimming removed 5 bases at V and 3 bases at J, with 23 bases between. The CDR3 runs to 17 residues. The germline V gene encodes CDR1 LNHDA and CDR2 SQIVND (reference sequence). CDR3 sequence reads: CASSPPPGQGYYYEQYF. DNA for the CDR3: TGTGCCAGTAGTCCACCACCCGGACAAGGCTATTACTACGAGCAGTACTTC.

This chain connects TRBV5-6 to TRBJ2-1, with TRBD2 identical over 13 bases. The CDR3 runs 17 residues. The V segment lost 3 bases and the J segment 0 bases; nucleotides outside the gene matches: 3. The germline gives CDR1 SGHDT, CDR2 YYEEEE. In DNA form, the CDR3 reads TGTGCCAGCAGCTGGGGACTAGCGGGGAGCTCCTACAATGAGCAGTTCTTC. This encodes CASSWGLAGSSYNEQFF.

The sample holds a few counts of this clone. The DNA of the CDR3 is TGTGCCAGCAGCTTTGACTTCTCTGGGGCCAACGTCCTGACTTTC. Protein: CASSFDFSGANVLTF. This sequence joins TRBV5-4 and TRBJ2-6, with D unresolved. Germline values: CDR1 SGHNT, CDR2 YYREEE (reference sequence). The CDR3 loop spans 15 amino acids. V was trimmed by 2 bases and J by 0 bases, leaving 6 bases between them.

The chain joins TRBV7-9 to TRBJ2-4, with 9 bases aligning to TRBD2. CDR1 and CDR2 from the germline V gene are SEHNR and FQNEAQ (reference sequence). With 1 base clipped from V and 1 base from J, the junction kept 11 bases outside the gene matches. The CDR3 covers 19 residues. The CDR3 DNA sequence: TGTGCCAGCAGCTTAGTCGGTAGCGGGGGCCCCGAGGCCAAAAACATTCAGTACTTC. It is translated as CASSLVGSGGPEAKNIQYF.

The CDR3 region is CATTGIVAEAFF. CDR3 in DNA: TGTGCCACCACAGGGATCGTCGCTGAAGCTTTCTTT. This chain uses TRBV2 with TRBJ1-1; maybe TRBD1 (6 bases). V lost 10 bases and J 6 bases, leaving 15 bases between the germline ends. Germline V gene sequence: CDR1 SNHLY, CDR2 FYNNEI. CDR3 length: 12 residues.